This TCR beta chain appears in the sequencing data of a study of blood T cell repertoires in COVID-19. Study-level information: Specimens from acute and convalescent COVID-19 originated in the United States, Italy and Spain. T cells, B-cell-depleted T cells, or PBMCs supplied cDNA or gDNA.

Authors' analysis steps: Counts of nucleated cells, estimated from reference gene primer amplification, were obtained. The method was immunoSEQ multiplex PCR; TCRdb's version includes in-frame clones alone and lacks a portion of them. V and J calls and clone size are given by that table; D and trimming were obtained from the DNA. Altogether around 130,000 clones are present, roughly 89% being singletons, with the ten largest covering more than 15%. Material: peripheral blood. The sequence was obtained from a middle-aged man with active or convalescent COVID-19.

The CDR3 coding sequence is TGTGCCAGCAGTTACTCCTTAGCGGGAGGAATTTGGGGTGAGCAGTTCTTC. Residues: CASSYSLAGGIWGEQFF. This sequence joins TRBV6-2 or TRBV6-3 and TRBJ2-1, with 10 bases matching TRBD2. This CDR3 has 17 residues. CDR1 and CDR2 from the germline V gene are MNHEY and SVGEGT. V trimming: 0 bases; J trimming: 9 bases; junction bases outside the gene matches: 11.